One sample yielded the 27 T cell receptor beta chains listed below, sequenced in a study of blood T cells in healthy people across ages (dated by TCRdb to about 2015). Library preparation used 5' RACE. Instrument on record: Illumina HiSeq 2500. A second PCR of roughly 6 to 11 cycles was run with a J-beta primer mix and a sample-barcoded 5' primer. Using fastp at Q25 and MiXCR, TCRdb reprocessed the public reads and kept productive beta chains. Each record represents a unique CDR3 protein, reported with the most common genes and DNA among its rows. The sample table shows over 950,000 distinct CDR3 sequences, and about two fifths are seen once. The leading ten clones occupy roughly 14% of the sample. The sequencing sample was made of blood. These receptors all stem from a man aged 18 to 30 in good health.

This clonotype has a handful of counts. J is TRBJ1-6 and V is TRBV25-1; a weak D match, TRBD1 (6 bases). V lost 8 bases, J lost 9 bases, and 14 bases lay in between. The germline gives CDR1 MGHDK, CDR2 SYGVNS. CDR3 length equals 13 residues. In DNA, the CDR3 is TGTGCCAGCGTACAGGGAGATGGTTCACCCCTCCACTTT. The encoded protein is CASVQGDGSPLHF.

V gene TRBV4-3 combines with J gene TRBJ2-3; 9 nucleotides line up with TRBD2. There are 15 residues in the CDR3. CDR1 is LGHNA, CDR2 YSLEER, per germline. Trimming cost V 4 bases and J 4 bases; bases outside gene matches: 6. This chain's CDR3 is CASSPNSGGPDTQYF. As DNA, the CDR3 is TGCGCCAGCAGCCCAAATAGCGGGGGCCCAGATACGCAGTATTTT.

V is TRBV6-1 and J is TRBJ2-3; D gene unclear. This CDR3 is 13 amino acids long. CDR1 is MNHNS and CDR2 is SASEGT in the germline V gene. V gave up 4 bases and J gave up 6 bases, with 11 bases separating them. The CDR3 sequence is CASSASGRDTQYF. The CDR3 bases are TGTGCCAGCAGTGCTTCAGGTCGGGATACGCAGTATTTT.

The chain employs TRBV20-1 and TRBJ1-3, with D tentatively TRBD1 (5 bases). This CDR3 spans 17 amino acids. Deletions cut 1 base from V and 6 bases from J, with 22 bases between. Germline CDR1 DFQATT, CDR2 SNEGSKA (reference sequence). The CDR3 DNA sequence: TGCAGTGCTAGAGGGCAGGGCGACGGCCTGAGCCTAAACACCATATATTTT. Translation: CSARGQGDGLSLNTIYF.

The V and J genes are TRBV27 and TRBJ2-1; 7 bases are a match to TRBD1. The CDR3 has 16 residues. V trimming: 3 bases; J trimming: 4 bases; junction bases outside the gene matches: 9. In germline, CDR1 is MNHEY, CDR2 SMNVEV (reference sequence). CDR3 in amino acids: CASSFDATGLYNEQFF. The DNA of the CDR3 is TGTGCCAGCAGTTTCGATGCGACAGGGCTTTACAATGAGCAGTTCTTC.

The V and J genes are TRBV20-1 and TRBJ1-2; D gene unclear. The CDR3 is 11 residues long. Germline-derived CDR1 and CDR2 are DFQATT and SNEGSKA (reference sequence). V shed 6 bases and J shed 8 bases, with 13 bases lying between them. CDR3 sequence: CSAPAPSGYTF. DNA of the CDR3: TGCAGTGCCCCAGCCCCTTCAGGCTACACCTTC.

The chain uses TRBV4-1 and TRBJ1-5; 8 bases line up with TRBD1. V gave up 2 bases and J gave up 7 bases; unmatched junction bases: 10. Germline V gene data show CDR1 as MGHRA and CDR2 as YSYEKL. The CDR3 consists of 16 residues. The chain's CDR3 is CASSQTGGNLGQPQHF. The CDR3 coding sequence is TGCGCCAGCAGCCAAACAGGGGGAAACTTGGGGCAGCCCCAGCATTTT.

In regard to this clonotype: The junction shows a germline mismatch at one end, possibly a read error. This rearrangement joins TRBV20-1 to TRBJ2-3, with D perhaps matching TRBD2 (6 bases). The CDR3 has 14 residues. Germline V gene data show CDR1 as DFQATT and CDR2 as SNEGSKA (reference sequence). The chain's CDR3 is CSARAGLITETQYF. Here the CDR3 DNA reads TGCAGTGCTAGGGCGGGGCTAATCACAGAGACGCAGTATTTT.

This clonotype occurred a few times. This rearrangement joins TRBV28 to TRBJ1-4, with TRBD1 identical over 8 bases. Germline CDR1 is MDHEN and CDR2 is SYDVKM. This CDR3 has 12 amino acids. The V and J ends lost 6 bases and 7 bases, in that order; junction bases with no gene match: 1. The CDR3 loop reads CASRDRVEKLFF. The CDR3, as DNA: TGTGCCAGCAGGGACAGGGTTGAAAAACTGTTTTTT.

This clonotype was counted between two and nine times. The gene calls are TRBV6-2 or TRBV6-3 and TRBJ2-4, with 7 bases that match TRBD1. With the DNA end fitting TRBJ2-7 better, the J assignment may be wrong. CDR1 MNHEY and CDR2 SVGEGT come from the germline V gene. The CDR3 length is 14 residues. CDR3 coding DNA: TGTGCCAGCAGTTACGCCGGGACAGTCTACGAGCAGTACTTC. This sequence encodes CASSYAGTVYEQYF.

There are a few counts of this clonotype. The V gene is TRBV4-2, the J gene TRBJ1-6; possibly TRBD1 for D (6 bases). Germline-derived CDR1 and CDR2 are LGHNA and YNFKEQ. The CDR3 sequence is 17 residues long. V was shortened by 0 bases and J by 4 bases, with 13 bases between the two germline ends. As DNA, the CDR3 is TGTGCCAGCAGCCAAGATCTCCCAGGGGAATATAATTCACCCCTCCACTTT. Its translation: CASSQDLPGEYNSPLHF.

The chain has TRBV9 and TRBJ1-4, with TRBD1 matching over 8 bases. The junction had 9 bases not matched to a gene; V was cut back by 3 bases and J by 8 bases. From germline, CDR1 is SGDLS and CDR2 YYNGEE. This CDR3 comprises 15 residues. The CDR3 DNA follows: TGTGCCAGCAGCGGAGACCAGGGGGCATACGAAAAACTGTTTTTT. This encodes CASSGDQGAYEKLFF.

The chain couples TRBV7-2 to TRBJ2-2; no firm D call. The CDR3 has 16 residues. From germline, CDR1 is SGHTA and CDR2 FQGNSA. With 3 bases removed from V and 0 bases from J, the gap between germline ends came to 11 bases. CDR3 loop: CASSFYRDPNTGELFF. DNA of the CDR3: TGTGCCAGCAGCTTTTACCGAGACCCGAACACCGGGGAGCTGTTTTTT. Complete variable domain (other parts from reference TRBV7-2 and TRBJ2-2): GAGVSQSPSNKVTEKGKDVELRCDPISGHTALYWYRQSLGQGLEFLIYFQGNSAPDKSGLPSDRFSAERTGGSVSTLTIQRTQQEDSAVYLCASSFYRDPNTGELFFGEGSRLTVL.

V usage is TRBV24-1 and J usage is TRBJ2-2, with D tentatively TRBD1 (5 bases). V was cut by 3 bases and J by 3 bases, with 7 bases left in between. The germline V gene encodes CDR1 KGHDR and CDR2 SFDVKD. The CDR3 consists of 14 residues. The CDR3 nucleotides read TGTGCCACCAGTGATAGGGGTCACACCGGGGAGCTGTTTTTT. Translation: CATSDRGHTGELFF.

The V gene is TRBV20-1, the J gene TRBJ1-1; D might be TRBD1 (6 bases). CDR3 length: 15 residues. V was trimmed by 5 bases and J by 1 base, leaving 17 bases between them. The V gene's germline CDR1 is DFQATT and CDR2 SNEGSKA (reference sequence). The CDR3 is CSAGGQGRKNTEAFF. The CDR3 DNA follows: TGCAGTGCTGGGGGGCAGGGCCGAAAGAACACTGAAGCTTTCTTT.

This clonotype has more than one count but fewer than ten. The chain employs TRBV29-1 and TRBJ2-1; D unresolved. The CDR3 contains 12 residues. Germline CDR1 is SQVTM and CDR2 is ANQGSEA. The V end lost 0 bases, the J end lost 7 bases, and 7 bases lay between the germline ends. Here the CDR3 DNA reads TGCAGCGTTGAAGATTCGGGTAATGAGCAGTTCTTC. Amino acids: CSVEDSGNEQFF.

This clonotype has just a few counts. The V gene is TRBV20-1, the J gene TRBJ2-7, with 10 bases matching TRBD1. The ends lost 5 bases at V and 2 bases at J; junction bases unmatched: 6. The length of the CDR3 is 14 residues. Germline V gene lookup returns CDR1 DFQATT and CDR2 SNEGSKA (reference sequence). CDR3 DNA sequence: TGCAGTGCTTATGCCGGGACAGGGGCCTACGAGCAGTACTTC. Encoded protein: CSAYAGTGAYEQYF.

V usage is TRBV7-6 and J usage is TRBJ1-4, with no clear D. Trimming shortened V by 2 bases and J by 8 bases, and 12 bases separated the two germline ends. CDR1 and CDR2 (germline): SGHVS, FNYEAQ. This CDR3 region has 14 residues. CDR3 region: CASSLPRQFEKLFF. In nucleotides, the CDR3 is TGTGCCAGCAGCTTACCCCGTCAATTCGAAAAACTGTTTTTT.

V usage is TRBV29-1 and J usage is TRBJ2-2; D unresolved. The CDR3 is 13 amino acids. Germline CDR1 is SQVTM and CDR2 is ANQGSEA. The V gene lost 3 bases and the J gene lost 1 base, with 6 bases spanning the gap. The CDR3 region has the DNA TGCAGCGTTGACACCCTGAACACCGGGGAGCTGTTTTTT. Amino acid sequence: CSVDTLNTGELFF.

The count of this clonotype is one. A much more abundant neighbour one base away suggests this may be a read error. V usage is TRBV2 and J usage is TRBJ2-3; TRBD2 might be the D (6 bases). The germline V gene has CDR1 SNHLY and CDR2 FYNNEI. The CDR3 runs 14 residues. The CDR3 loop is CASTRDSYTDAQYF. CDR3 in DNA: TGTGCCAGCACTAGGGACTCCTACACAGATGCGCAGTATTTT.

The V and J genes are TRBV19 and TRBJ1-1, with 7 nucleotides matching TRBD1. Germline-derived CDR1 and CDR2 are LNHDA and SQIVND (reference sequence). The CDR3 loop spans 16 amino acids. The ends lost 5 bases at V and 0 bases at J; junction bases unmatched: 9. CDR3 nucleotides: TGTGCCAGTAGTTCAGCCGGGACAGTAATGAACACTGAAGCTTTCTTT. It encodes CASSSAGTVMNTEAFF. The entire variable domain, with the rest obtained from reference TRBV19 and TRBJ1-1, is as follows: DGGITQSPKYLFRKEGQNVTLSCEQNLNHDAMYWYRQDPGQGLRLIYYSQIVNDFQKGDIAEGYSVSREKKESFPLTVTSAQKNPTAFYLCASSSAGTVMNTEAFFGQGTRLTVV.

The genes are TRBV20-1 and TRBJ2-7, with 7 bases lining up with TRBD1. The CDR3 runs to 14 residues. J gave up 3 bases and V 0 bases, and 5 bases lay outside the gene matches. CDR1 is DFQATT, CDR2 SNEGSKA, per germline (reference sequence). CDR3 residues: CSARDSRQGYEQYF. In DNA, the CDR3 is TGCAGTGCTAGAGACTCACGACAGGGCTACGAGCAGTACTTC.

This clonotype was recorded a few times. V gene TRBV12-3 or TRBV12-4 combines with J gene TRBJ2-2, with D unclear. The CDR3 contains 14 residues. V lost 3 bases and J lost 7, with 12 bases in between. The DNA for the CDR3 is TGTGCCAGCAGTTTGACATCGAGCTACGGGGAGCTGTTTTTT. This gives the protein CASSLTSSYGELFF.

The rearrangement joins TRBV12-3 or TRBV12-4 to TRBJ1-2; no clear D gene. This CDR3 comprises 15 residues. Trimming shortened V by 8 bases and J by 2 bases, and 18 bases separated the two germline ends. In DNA, the CDR3 is TGTGCCAGCGGCCCCTTGGACGGAGGGAACTATGGCTACACCTTC. Protein: CASGPLDGGNYGYTF.

A few counts support this clonotype. The rearrangement uses TRBV7-9 and TRBJ1-4; the D gene is possibly TRBD1 (6 bases). CDR3 length equals 14 residues. Germline assignment: CDR1 SEHNR and CDR2 FQNEAQ (reference sequence). V was trimmed by 5 bases and J by 6 bases, leaving 13 bases between them. CDR3 coding DNA: TGTGCCAGCAGCCGCGGACAGACTGATGAAAAACTGTTTTTT. Translating it yields CASSRGQTDEKLFF. The complete variable domain, with remaining parts taken from reference TRBV7-9 and TRBJ1-4, reads DTGVSQNPRHKITKRGQNVTFRCDPISEHNRLYWYRQTLGQGPEFLTYFQNEAQLEKSRLLSDRFSAERPKGSFSTLEIQRTEQGDSAMYLCASSRGQTDEKLFFGSGTQLSVL.

To note about this clonotype: A junction end diverges from the germline sequence, so it may reflect a read error. This chain joins TRBV24-1 and TRBJ2-4, with D possibly matching TRBD1 (5 bases). Judging by the DNA end, TRBJ2-5 fits better; the J call may be wrong. The germline V gene encodes CDR1 KGHDR and CDR2 SFDVKD. The length of the CDR3 is 13 residues. In DNA, the CDR3 is TGTGCCACCAGTGTCCACAGGCAAGGGACCCAGTACTTC. Translating it yields CATSVHRQGTQYF.

This chain connects TRBV6-5 to TRBJ1-1; 10 nucleotides match TRBD1. The ends lost 7 bases at V and 6 bases at J; junction bases unmatched: 11. The CDR3 consists of 15 residues. Per germline, CDR1 MNHEY and CDR2 SVGAGI. The CDR3 DNA reads as TGTGCCAGCACCATGGGGACAGGGGCTGGCGCTGAAGCTTTCTTT. Its protein is CASTMGTGAGAEAFF.